Here is one T cell receptor (beta chain) with its context. There is no known antigen for this receptor. Within one base of it there is no much larger clone, and no base qualities were kept. Systemically healthy Caucasian individuals from Russia, roughly 40 in total and aged about 6 to 100 years, were included as donors. Roughly 11 milliliters of peripheral blood were drawn from each donor into EDTA-treated Vacutainer tubes. Ficoll-Paque density-gradient centrifugation was used to isolate PBMCs, with at least 7 million per sample. Trizol reagent was used to extract total RNA from PBMCs, with at least 5.5 micrograms per sample. For every donor, an aliquot of PBMCs went through flow cytometry to measure the percentages of naive CD45RAhigh/CD27high T cells. The data derive from a study of blood T cells in healthy people across ages (dated by TCRdb to 2013 to 2016). At the level of the whole study: In model experiments, template switching captured roughly one uniquely barcoded TCR beta cDNA molecule for every two T cells. The study measured age-related changes in TCR beta repertoire diversity using deep sequencing normalized with unique cDNA molecular identifiers. The donors were divided into four age groups: young (average approximately 16 years), middle-aged (almost 40), aged (approximately 59) and long-lived (about 90). Donors of different ages were randomly distributed across sequencing lanes to avoid experimental bias. For two donors (one aged 18 to 29 and one aged 80 or older), the study analyzed two additional independent replicas of 1 million unique cDNA reads from the same blood draw.

The receptor library was made with 5' RACE. The instrument was an Illumina HiSeq 2500. A second PCR of roughly 7 to 12 cycles was run with a J-beta primer mix and a sample-barcoded 5' primer. Each TCR beta cDNA molecule received a unique molecular identifier from a template-switch 5' adaptor carrying 12 random nucleotides. Each sample yielded at least 2.5 million CDR3-containing paired-end reads. All of the RNA was converted into first-strand cDNA using the Mint cDNA synthesis kit, with a TRBC-specific oligonucleotide serving as the primer. After uracil-DNA glycosylase treatment, a first 18-cycle PCR used universal primers M1SS and BC2_uni_R on all cDNA. From the authors' description of their analysis: Normalization of each sample was performed by random selection of 1 million high-quality reads, each carrying a distinct molecular identifier. Reads sharing molecular identifiers were discarded rather than binned into consensus sequences. CDR3 identification, clonotype clustering and error correction used MiTCR with a Q25 quality threshold and the strictest error-elimination algorithm. A nonparametric unseen species model with Euler transformation was used to estimate lower-bound total TCR beta diversity. TCRdb trimmed the raw reads at Q25, called clones with MiXCR and kept productive beta chains. Every distinct CDR3 protein forms one entry, paired with its most common genes and DNA. TCRdb, rather than the study authors, made the V and J calls. This sample is represented by some 690,000 distinct CDR3 sequences; 22% of them were singletons. The biggest ten clones account for roughly 22% of the sample.

The investigation overall reported the following: Since profiling was done on bulk unsorted PBMCs, naive and antigen-experienced compartments could not be conclusively compared. Observed TCR beta diversity correlated strongly with the percentage of naive T cells measured by flow cytometry. Estimates of total diversity based on one million sequenced T cells were considered lower bounds and underestimates. As age increased, observed TCR beta diversity per million T cells dropped in a roughly linear way, and a significant reduction was already evident by age about 40. Compared with the aged group, more naive CD4+ T cells, fewer expanded clones and increased TCR diversity were shown by the long-lived group, suggesting age selection. Because the CMV infection status of the donors was unknown, age-related changes in expanded clonotypes may potentially have been confounded.

From the cysteine through the phenylalanine, the CDR3 covers 13 amino acids. Only the CDR3 portion is preserved as DNA: 39 bases, with reading frame beginning at the first base. From a lookup of the germline V gene (reference sequence), CDR1 and CDR2 are SGHKS and YYEKEE. The sample taken for sequencing was blood. The chain is assembled from TRBV5-5 and TRBJ2-5; no D gene is confidently identified. The J call is in doubt because the DNA end fits TRBJ2-7 better. This clonotype was sampled from an older man in good health. The DNA reads TGTGCCAGCAGCCCTCCGTTGGCCCCCGAGCAGTACTTC. Translated, it gives CASSPPLAPEQYF.